This T cell receptor (beta chain) stems from a study of cytotoxic CD8 clonotypes in ibrutinib-treated CLL. Across the study: For this cohort, patients were about a dozen relapsed/refractory and under 16 treatment-naive, while about 17 were IGHV unmutated.

Study-wide results and limits: Sustained-remission and progressing patients' sampling times differed. Treatment saw public clonotypes, which were uncommon, either contract or stay stable.

TCR beta libraries used 1.5 to 2.5 micrograms of genomic DNA from cryopreserved PBMCs. Germline assignment: CDR1 SGHTS and CDR2 YDEGEE. V lost 4 bases and J 3 bases, leaving 14 bases between the germline ends. CDR3 length: 14 residues. Libraries were prepared by immunoSEQ multiplex PCR; TCRdb keeps only in-frame clonotypes and omits some of them. This table has roughly 220,000 clones, nearly 80% appearing once. A word on this clone: Its antigen is unidentified.

The clonotype originates from a human donor with chronic lymphocytic leukemia. The chain couples TRBV5-8 to TRBJ2-7; a possible D gene is TRBD1 (6 bases). Specimen: PBMCs, collected after 12 months of ibrutinib treatment. The CDR3 nucleotides are TGTGCCAGCAGCCGAATCGGACAGAACTACGAGCAGTACTTC. Translation: CASSRIGQNYEQYF.